This TCR beta chain derives from a study of cytomegalovirus exposure and HLA in healthy donors. The PCR contained 60 Vbeta and 13 Jbeta primers. Profiling relied on immunoSEQ multiplex PCR, and the TCRdb table lists in-frame clones only, not all of them. The sample carries about 120,000 clones, approximately 84% recorded once. This CDR3 is 15 amino acids long. V was pared by 0 bases and J by 4 bases, with 4 bases of the junction left unmatched. Looked up from germline, CDR1 is SGHRS and CDR2 is YFSETQ. Despite likely unrecorded immune exposures, the donors were nominally healthy at the time of sampling.

The material sequenced was PBMCs. This receptor was identified in a middle-aged man in good health and CMV-seronegative. The rearrangement links TRBV5-1 to TRBJ2-1; 7 bases align to TRBD1. The CDR3 DNA reads as TGCGCCAGCAGCTTGGAGGGGGCGTCTTACAATGAGCAGTTCTTC. Its protein product is CASSLEGASYNEQFF.